What follows are 8 T cell receptor beta chains derived from one specimen sequenced in a study of beta chain features in type 1 diabetes. The sequenced template was cDNA made from the entire isolated RNA. The assay was immunoSEQ multiplex PCR, and TCRdb's table has in-frame clones only and misses some. The table includes hundreds of thousands of clones, roughly 10% detected once. The sample was naive CD4+ T cells from blood. These receptors all come from a woman younger than 35 in good health.

CDR3 region: CASSTGTEFYEQYV. CDR3 in DNA: TGTGCCAGCAGCACCGGGACAGAATTCTACGAGCAGTACGTC. This chain uses TRBV21-1 with TRBJ2-7; the table names TRBD1, a call not compared with the DNA. TRBV21-1 represents a pseudogene. This CDR3 contains 14 residues.

There are a few counts of this clone. J is TRBJ1-1 and V is TRBV18, with 7 bases matching TRBD1. The CDR3 loop spans 16 amino acids. Unmatched junction bases numbered 11, after V lost 7 bases and J lost 0 bases. Per the germline V gene, CDR1 is KGHSH and CDR2 is LQKENI. In DNA form, the CDR3 reads TGTGCCAGCTTAAGTCTTCCGGGACAGTTGAACACTGAAGCTTTCTTT. This translates into CASLSLPGQLNTEAFF.

This clone was observed a few times. The junction does not match germline at one end; this may be a read error. V and J are TRBV29-1 and TRBJ2-2; possibly TRBD1 or TRBD2 for D (5 bases each). This CDR3 is built from 15 residues. CDR1 and CDR2 (germline): SQVTM, ANQGSEA. The chain's CDR3 is CSAERGPGRTGELFF. CDR3 nucleotides: TGCAGCGCTGAAAGGGGTCCAGGGAGAACCGGGGAGCTGTTTTTT.

Of note for this clone: A clone one base away is much larger, so this may be a read error. At the DNA level, this CDR3 is encoded by other sequences in the same sample as well. The chain links TRBV7-3 to TRBJ2-3; D is undetermined. The germline gives CDR1 SGHTA, CDR2 FQGTGA. Trimming cost V 0 bases and J 1 base, with 2 bases left between them. The CDR3 loop spans 13 amino acids. The CDR3 region is CASSLTGTDTQYF. CDR3 in DNA: TGTGCCAGCAGCTTAACGGGCACAGATACGCAGTATTTT.

The table lists this clone with a few counts. The genes are TRBV7-3 and TRBJ2-3, with 10 bases matching TRBD1. Trimming cost V 5 bases and J 5 bases; bases outside gene matches: 10. This CDR3 has 16 amino acids. Germline values: CDR1 SGHTA, CDR2 FQGTGA. CDR3 amino acids: CASSPTRQGAGDTQYF. CDR3 bases: TGTGCCAGCAGCCCGACTCGACAGGGGGCTGGAGATACGCAGTATTTT.

This clone was detected a few times. The rearrangement links TRBV7-3 to TRBJ2-1, with D maybe TRBD2 (6 bases). The germline V gene has CDR1 SGHTA and CDR2 FQGTGA. This CDR3 spans 16 amino acids. The V end was cut by 6 bases, the J end by 2 bases, with 17 bases between. In DNA form, the CDR3 reads TGTGCCAGCAGTCCCCGGGCGGGACTTACCTACAATGAGCAGTTCTTC. Its translation is CASSPRAGLTYNEQFF.

The chain employs TRBV7-3 and TRBJ2-3; no reliable D call. The CDR3 contains 12 residues. The V gene's germline CDR1 is SGHTA and CDR2 FQGTGA. V was clipped by 6 bases and J by 6 bases, with 10 bases between them. This CDR3 is CASSIAEDTQYF. The CDR3 DNA is TGTGCCAGCAGTATAGCTGAGGATACGCAGTATTTT. Full variable domain (outside the CDR3, taken from reference TRBV7-3 and TRBJ2-3): GAGVSQTPSNKVTEKGKYVELRCDPISGHTALYWYRQSLGQGPEFLIYFQGTGAADDSGLPNDRFFAVRPEGSVSTLKIQRTERGDSAVYLCASSIAEDTQYFGPGTRLTVL.

This clone was seen only a few times. The chain has TRBV7-3 and TRBJ1-6, with 7 nucleotides matching TRBD1. J gave up 7 bases and V 4 bases, and 4 bases lay outside the gene matches. CDR1 SGHTA and CDR2 FQGTGA come from the germline V gene. The CDR3 extends over 14 amino acids. In DNA, the CDR3 is TGTGCCAGCAGCTCGACAGGGTTGAATTCACCCCTCCACTTT. Its translation is CASSSTGLNSPLHF.